This TCR beta chain derives from a study of blood T cell repertoires in COVID-19. Study information: The cDNA or gDNA used as material had been derived from T cells, B-cell-depleted T cells, or PBMCs.

TCRdb's copy holds only in-frame clones and misses some; the assay was immunoSEQ multiplex PCR. This sample yields over 200,000 clones, of which more than 80% are seen a single time; roughly 1.2% belongs to the top ten. Germline values: CDR1 SEHNR, CDR2 FQNEAQ (reference sequence). Trimming took 5 bases from V and 0 from J, leaving 20 bases between them. CDR3 length: 18 residues. The sequence came from a woman aged 25 to 45 with COVID-19, enrolled during active disease. V and J are TRBV7-9 and TRBJ2-1; D may be TRBD2 (5 bases). The source material was peripheral blood. In nucleotides, the CDR3 is TGTGCCAGCAGCCCAGCGGTCCTTGAATCCAGCTCCTACAATGAGCAGTTCTTC. Amino acid sequence: CASSPAVLESSSYNEQFF.